The rows below give T cell receptor beta chains drawn from one sample of a study of T cells in Graves' hyperthyroidism and ophthalmopathy. TCRdb recomputed calls from the multiplex PCR reads with MiXCR, one row per CDR3 protein. The sample has approximately 400,000 distinct CDR3 sequences, roughly 25% seen once. Material for sequencing was blood. The receptor set was obtained from a man in his fifties or sixties with Graves' hyperthyroidism. Both conserved end residues are part of each CDR3.

V: TRBV12-3/TRBV12-4; J: TRBJ2-2; CDR3: CASSYSGVGQTGELFF
V: TRBV12-3/TRBV12-4; J: TRBJ2-6; CDR3: CASIPGWSGANVLTF
V: TRBV12-3/TRBV12-4; J: TRBJ2-1; CDR3: CASSSRDPTNEQFF
V: TRBV20-1; J: TRBJ1-1; CDR3: CRGDFGFGAFF
V: TRBV3-1; J: TRBJ2-3; CDR3: CASSQGRDRSQYF
V: TRBV7-3; J: TRBJ2-1; CDR3: CASRLTSGGPPEQFF
V: TRBV12-3/TRBV12-4; J: TRBJ2-1; CDR3: CASSLAEGGLAGSNEQFF
V: TRBV28; J: TRBJ1-2; CDR3: CASSFAGLLIYTF
V: TRBV7-9; J: TRBJ2-1; CDR3: CASSFGTSYNEQFF
V: TRBV14; J: TRBJ2-7; CDR3: CASSQEGFSYEQYF
V: TRBV6-1; J: TRBJ1-1; CDR3: CASTQTGLTEAFF
V: TRBV20-1; J: TRBJ1-5; CDR3: CSARPGLGNQPQHF
V: TRBV4-2; J: TRBJ2-7; CDR3: CASSHVNSPSYEQYF
V: TRBV28; J: TRBJ1-2; CDR3: CASSPPTGRNYGYTF
V: TRBV5-1; J: TRBJ2-3; CDR3: CASSPGLAGGDTQYF
V: TRBV5-4; J: TRBJ2-7; CDR3: CASSSFQGIGGEQYF
V: TRBV20-1; J: TRBJ2-1; CDR3: CSASGVGGGRDHNEQFF
V: TRBV12-3/TRBV12-4; J: TRBJ2-7; CDR3: CASRRAGGGYEQYF
V: TRBV12-3/TRBV12-4; J: TRBJ1-1; CDR3: CASSSILLGPNTEAFF
V: TRBV3-1; J: TRBJ1-3; CDR3: CASRPVSGGDGNTIYF
V: TRBV11-3; J: TRBJ2-2; CDR3: CASSSQTTGELFF
V: TRBV7-2; J: TRBJ2-3; CDR3: CASSPEDSTQYF
V: TRBV29-1; J: TRBJ2-3; CDR3: CSVEDWGLPTDTQYF
V: TRBV11-1; J: TRBJ2-3; CDR3: CASSQWTSGSKASDTQYF
V: TRBV29-1; J: TRBJ1-1; CDR3: CSGTGGGSPEAFF
V: TRBV11-2; J: TRBJ2-3; CDR3: CASSLAAMGGADTQYF
V: TRBV12-5; J: TRBJ2-1; CDR3: CASGLMMGLAHNEQFF
V: TRBV29-1; J: TRBJ2-1; CDR3: CSVVRGEPYNEQFF
V: TRBV27; J: TRBJ1-4; CDR3: CASSLSGRTNEKLFF
V: TRBV6-5; J: TRBJ2-7; CDR3: CASSSDRDRGYEQYF
V: TRBV5-1; J: TRBJ2-3; CDR3: CASSWAPLAGASTDTQYF
V: TRBV10-1; J: TRBJ1-2; CDR3: CASSPGAGDYGYTF
V: TRBV12-3/TRBV12-4; J: TRBJ2-4; CDR3: CASRGLARNGDIQYF
V: TRBV2; J: TRBJ2-1; CDR3: CASSPLTSGSNEQFF
V: TRBV10-3; J: TRBJ2-1; CDR3: CAISESIAVISDNEQFF
V: TRBV4-1; J: TRBJ1-4; CDR3: CASSQVGTGKEKLFF
V: TRBV30; J: TRBJ2-5; CDR3: CAWSVIMAPSGSREETQYF
V: TRBV4-2; J: TRBJ1-1; CDR3: CASSQDPGDTEAFF
V: TRBV14; J: TRBJ1-3; CDR3: CASSQDRGISGNTIYF
V: TRBV5-1; J: TRBJ2-2; CDR3: CASSSAGVGELFF
V: TRBV12-3/TRBV12-4; J: TRBJ2-1; CDR3: CASSFGGGGYEQFF
V: TRBV5-1; J: TRBJ1-2; CDR3: CASSIGTGRGYTF
V: TRBV4-1; J: TRBJ2-6; CDR3: CASSTQVTGANVLTF
V: TRBV3-1; J: TRBJ1-4; CDR3: CASSQPTGGKLFF
V: TRBV12-3/TRBV12-4; J: TRBJ2-7; CDR3: CASSFAGEGEQYF
V: TRBV5-4; J: TRBJ2-7; CDR3: CAISRDRAYEQYF
V: TRBV12-3/TRBV12-4; J: TRBJ2-3; CDR3: CASSFERSGSTDTQYF
V: TRBV7-8; J: TRBJ2-5; CDR3: CASSQHPGDQETQYF
V: TRBV29-1; J: TRBJ2-3; CDR3: CSVETSTDTQYF
V: TRBV2; J: TRBJ2-7; CDR3: CASSEPDGYEQYF
V: TRBV2; J: TRBJ2-1; CDR3: CASSEWLLTSSEQFF